Following are 3 T cell receptor beta chains from one sample sequenced in a study of T cell repertoires in cytomegalovirus infection. These TCRs' antigens remain unknown. TCRdb re-called the reads with MiXCR, one entry per CDR3 protein. The table has under 70,000 distinct CDR3 sequences, about 33% seen once. Sequences were obtained from PBMCs, sequenced either directly or after in vitro stimulation (not recorded which). The receptor set was obtained from a human donor in good health (CMV status not recorded). Some clones in this sample may be carry-over from other donors' samples.

This clonotype has just a few counts. The J gene is TRBJ1-1, the V gene TRBV27; possible D gene TRBD1, 5 bases. The CDR3 length is 14 residues. V gave up 5 bases and J gave up 1 base, with 11 bases separating them. The germline CDR1 and CDR2 sequences are MNHEY and SMNVEV (reference sequence). The CDR3 region has the DNA TGTGCCAGCAGTCCCTTTCAGGGGAACACTGAAGCTTTCTTT. Protein: CASSPFQGNTEAFF.

This clonotype was picked up a small number of times. CDR3 region: CASSSEREAAYEQYF. The DNA of the CDR3 is TGTGCCAGCAGCTCAGAGCGGGAGGCAGCCTACGAGCAGTACTTC. The chain has TRBV7-2 and TRBJ2-7, with 9 positions matching TRBD2. In germline, CDR1 is SGHTA, CDR2 FQGNSA. The CDR3 runs to 15 residues. The junction had 6 bases not matched to a gene; V was cut back by 4 bases and J by 2 bases.

The V gene is TRBV4-3, the J gene TRBJ2-1; possibly TRBD1 for D (6 bases). This CDR3 comprises 16 residues. The V gene's germline CDR1 is LGHNA and CDR2 YSLEER. Trimming stripped 3 bases from V and 9 bases from J, with 21 bases between. DNA of the CDR3: TGCGCCAGCAGCCACCGCTATGGGGGCCGTGGGCCTGAGCAGTTCTTC. Its translation: CASSHRYGGRGPEQFF.